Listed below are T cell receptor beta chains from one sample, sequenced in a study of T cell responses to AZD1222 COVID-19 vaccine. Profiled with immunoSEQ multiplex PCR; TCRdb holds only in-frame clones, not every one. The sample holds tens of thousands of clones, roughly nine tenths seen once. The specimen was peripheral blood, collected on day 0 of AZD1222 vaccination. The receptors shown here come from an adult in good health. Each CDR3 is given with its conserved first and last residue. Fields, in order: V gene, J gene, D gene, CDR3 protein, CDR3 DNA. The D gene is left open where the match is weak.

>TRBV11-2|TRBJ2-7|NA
CASSLEGGGQYF
TGTGCCAGCAGCTTGGAGGGGGGTGGGCAGTACTTC
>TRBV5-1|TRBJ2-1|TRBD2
CASTLGLATGNEQFF
TGCGCCAGCACCCTGGGACTAGCGACCGGCAATGAGCAGTTCTTC
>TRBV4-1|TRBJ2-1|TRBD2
CASSQDKGLAGARDEQFF
TGCGCCAGCAGCCAAGATAAGGGACTAGCGGGAGCTAGGGATGAGCAGTTCTTC
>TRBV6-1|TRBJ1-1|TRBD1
CASSRGTGNTEAFF
TGTGCCAGCAGCCGCGGGACAGGGAACACTGAAGCTTTCTTT
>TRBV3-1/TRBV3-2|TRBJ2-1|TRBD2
CASSQDGVGTSGTYNEQFF
TGTGCCAGCAGCCAAGATGGTGTTGGGACTAGCGGGACCTACAATGAGCAGTTCTTC
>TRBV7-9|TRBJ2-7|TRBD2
CASSWGLAGYEQYF
TGTGCCAGCAGCTGGGGACTAGCGGGGTACGAGCAGTACTTC
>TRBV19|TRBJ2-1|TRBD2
CASSIALAGAYNEQFF
TGTGCCAGTAGTATAGCCCTAGCGGGGGCCTACAATGAGCAGTTCTTC
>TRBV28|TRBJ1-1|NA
CASTLDFVNTEAFF
TGTGCCAGCACCTTGGACTTTGTAAACACTGAAGCTTTCTTT
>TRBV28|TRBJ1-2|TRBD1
CASCQAGTGDNYGYTF
TGTGCCAGCTGCCAGGCCGGGACAGGGGATAACTATGGCTACACCTTC
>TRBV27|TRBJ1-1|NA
CASKSYREDTEAFF
TGTGCCAGCAAGAGCTACAGGGAGGATACTGAAGCTTTCTTT